This entry concerns a single TCR beta chain. This entry is derived from a study of blood T cell repertoires in COVID-19. This CDR3 comprises 14 residues. The germline V gene encodes CDR1 SGHRS and CDR2 YFSETQ. The V and J ends lost 0 bases and 2 bases respectively, with 9 bases between them. Profiling relied on immunoSEQ multiplex PCR, and the TCRdb table lists in-frame clones only, not all of them. The top ten clones hold 20% to 25% of a sample with 40,000 to 50,000 clones, roughly nine tenths of them seen once. The chain combines TRBV5-1 with TRBJ2-7; D remains ambiguous. The source of this sequence is a man aged 50 or older with active COVID-19. The sequenced material came from peripheral blood. The CDR3 spells CASSLGFSAYEQYF. The CDR3 DNA reads as TGCGCCAGCAGCTTGGGGTTTTCGGCCTACGAGCAGTACTTC.